Each of the 27 T cell receptor beta chains below was sequenced from the same sample in a study of T cell changes during pregnancy in multiple sclerosis. Sequenced by immunoSEQ multiplex PCR; TCRdb stores in-frame clones only, minus some. Here the sample spans around 130,000 clones, around 93% being singletons. Sequences were derived from peripheral blood, sampled before pregnancy. The receptors were gathered from a female donor with multiple sclerosis, enrolled in a pregnancy study.

This clone was detected only once. A read error may account for a junction end that differs from germline. The V call is TRBV30, the J call TRBJ2-1; 8 bases are shared with TRBD2. The CDR3 length is 16 residues. The germline V gene has CDR1 GTSNPN and CDR2 SVGIG (reference sequence). The CDR3 coding sequence is TGTGCCTGGAGTGTACTCGGGGGACTAGTCGCCAATGGGCAGTTCTTC. Translating gives CAWSVLGGLVANGQFF.

The CDR3 sequence is CASSLVGGDQPQHF. The DNA of the CDR3 is TGTGCCAGCAGCTTAGTGGGGGGGGATCAGCCCCAGCATTTT. The chain combines TRBV7-2 with TRBJ1-5, with D possibly being TRBD1 (5 bases). Deletions cut 1 base from V and 5 bases from J, with 9 bases between. Germline V CDR1 and CDR2: SGHTA, FQGNSA. The CDR3 loop spans 14 amino acids.

This clone has just one count. The DNA of the CDR3 is TGTGCCAGTAGTTCTAGCGGGACATTCCAGTATCAGCCCCAGCATTTT. Its translation: CASSSSGTFQYQPQHF. The chain is built from TRBV19 and TRBJ1-5, with a tentative D call TRBD1 (6 bases). CDR1 is LNHDA, CDR2 SQIVND, per germline (reference sequence). This CDR3 region has 16 residues. Trimming took 5 bases from V and 5 from J, leaving 19 bases between them.

V usage is TRBV11-2 and J usage is TRBJ2-7; TRBD1 is a possible D gene (5 bases). This CDR3 spans 15 amino acids. Per the germline V gene, CDR1 is SGHAT and CDR2 is FQNNGV. V was pared by 1 base and J by 3 bases, with 13 bases between. The CDR3 sequence is CASSLVRDSYYEQYF. The CDR3 bases are TGTGCCAGCAGCTTAGTAAGAGACAGCTACTACGAGCAGTACTTC.

V is TRBV27 and J is TRBJ2-7, with D perhaps matching TRBD2 (5 bases). Germline CDR1 reads MNHEY; CDR2 reads SMNVEV (reference sequence). The CDR3 has 14 residues. V was cut by 0 bases and J by 3 bases, with 9 bases left in between. This CDR3 reads CASSLSPRGYEQYF. Written as DNA, the CDR3 is TGTGCCAGCAGTTTATCCCCCCGGGGCTACGAGCAGTACTTC.

The chain is built from TRBV7-9 and TRBJ1-3; D unresolved. Trimming removed 3 bases at V and 8 bases at J, with 5 bases between. The CDR3 runs 11 residues. The germline V gene encodes CDR1 SEHNR and CDR2 FQNEAQ (reference sequence). The CDR3 is CASSLGDTIYF. The DNA of the CDR3 is TGTGCCAGCAGCTTGGGAGACACCATATATTTT.

The chain carries TRBV6-6 and TRBJ1-1; D is possibly TRBD1 (6 bases). CDR1 and CDR2 (germline): MNHNY, SVGAGI (reference sequence). V lost 6 bases and J 6 bases, leaving 20 bases between the germline ends. This CDR3 comprises 15 residues. The CDR3 here is CASRERRRPGAEAFF. The CDR3 region has the DNA TGTGCCAGCAGGGAGAGACGGCGGCCAGGGGCTGAAGCTTTCTTT.

This chain joins TRBV18 and TRBJ2-2, with D possibly matching TRBD2 (5 bases). CDR1 KGHSH and CDR2 LQKENI come from the germline V gene. Trimming removed 3 bases at V and 1 base at J, with 6 bases between. The CDR3 is 14 residues long. The CDR3 DNA reads TGTGCCAGCTCACCGGGAGTGAACACCGGGGAGCTGTTTTTT. It codes for CASSPGVNTGELFF.

The sample holds one count of this clone. The V call is TRBV5-1, the J call TRBJ2-7; 8 nucleotides agree with TRBD2. The CDR3 totals 14 residues. J lost 5 bases, V lost 3 bases, and 7 bases had no gene match. CDR1 and CDR2 (germline): SGHRS, YFSETQ. CDR3 DNA sequence: TGCGCCAGCAGCTGGAGCGGGGGTGGCGACGAGCAGTACTTC. It specifies CASSWSGGGDEQYF. The complete variable domain, with remaining parts taken from reference TRBV5-1 and TRBJ2-7, reads KAGVTQTPRYLIKTRGQQVTLSCSPISGHRSVSWYQQTPGQGLQFLFEYFSETQRNKGNFPGRFSGRQFSNSRSEMNVSTLELGDSALYLCASSWSGGGDEQYFGPGTRLTVT.

The chain recombines TRBV6-6 with TRBJ1-5; D is uncertain. Germline CDR1 reads MNHNY; CDR2 reads SVGAGI (reference sequence). This CDR3 region has 13 residues. The V end lost 7 bases, the J end lost 6 bases, and 13 bases lay between the germline ends. CDR3 sequence: CASTLGGIQPQHF. The DNA for the CDR3 is TGTGCCAGCACCCTAGGAGGGATTCAGCCCCAGCATTTT.

This chain connects TRBV10-2 to TRBJ2-1; TRBD2 matches at 9 bases. The CDR3 runs to 18 residues. The V gene's germline CDR1 is WSHSY and CDR2 SAAADI. The ends lost 5 bases at V and 9 bases at J; junction bases unmatched: 20. The CDR3 coding sequence is TGCGCCAGCAGTCCAGCAGGGGCGGGAGGGAGCGGGCCCTTTGAGCAGTTCTTC. Residues: CASSPAGAGGSGPFEQFF.

This chain connects TRBV19 to TRBJ1-1, with 7 bases matching TRBD1. Looked up from germline, CDR1 is LNHDA and CDR2 is SQIVND (reference sequence). The CDR3 runs to 15 residues. V trimming: 7 bases; J trimming: 5 bases; junction bases outside the gene matches: 13. CDR3 sequence: CASTQGVLTSTEAFF. For the CDR3, the DNA is TGTGCCAGTACTCAGGGGGTACTAACCAGTACTGAAGCTTTCTTT.

The CDR3 reads CASSPSWNTEAFF. CDR3 coding DNA: TGTGCCAGCAGTCCTAGTTGGAACACTGAAGCTTTCTTT. The genes are TRBV9 and TRBJ1-1, with D hard to call. The V and J ends lost 5 bases and 1 base respectively, with 9 bases between them. Germline V lookup: CDR1 SGDLS, CDR2 YYNGEE. CDR3 length: 13 residues.

The J gene is TRBJ1-4, the V gene TRBV27; D is uncertain. The CDR3 spans 16 residues. V was shortened by 4 bases and J by 2 bases, with 14 bases between the two germline ends. Germline CDR1 MNHEY, CDR2 SMNVEV (reference sequence). CDR3 nucleotides: TGTGCCAGCAGTTCCTCGGGGAGCCGGACTAATGAAAAACTGTTTTTT. Protein product: CASSSSGSRTNEKLFF.

The CDR3 sequence is CASSKTPGQETQYF. The CDR3 DNA reads as TGTGCCAGCAGTAAAACCCCAGGCCAAGAGACCCAGTACTTC. The rearrangement uses TRBV6-5 and TRBJ2-5; D unclear. V lost 5 bases, J lost 1 base, and 11 bases lay in between. The CDR3 totals 14 residues. Looked up from germline, CDR1 is MNHEY and CDR2 is SVGAGI.

A single count supports this clone. The gene calls are TRBV9 and TRBJ1-1, with D perhaps matching TRBD1 (6 bases). Trimming shortened V by 0 bases and J by 4 bases, and 13 bases separated the two germline ends. This CDR3 comprises 15 residues. In germline, CDR1 is SGDLS, CDR2 YYNGEE. In DNA, the CDR3 is TGTGCCAGCAGCGTAGCTAGCGGGACAATCACTGAAGCTTTCTTT. This sequence encodes CASSVASGTITEAFF.

V gene TRBV19 combines with J gene TRBJ1-2; 7 positions agree with TRBD1. Per the germline V gene, CDR1 is LNHDA and CDR2 is SQIVND (reference sequence). The CDR3 loop spans 14 amino acids. J lost 5 bases, V lost 3 bases, and 6 bases had no gene match. The CDR3 sequence is CASSIKQGRYGYTF. DNA for the CDR3: TGTGCCAGTAGTATCAAACAGGGGAGATATGGCTACACCTTC.

Concerning this clone: A read error may produce the germline difference seen at one junction end. The chain couples TRBV5-1 to TRBJ2-7; 8 nucleotides align to TRBD1. The germline CDR1 and CDR2 sequences are SGHRS and YFSETQ. The CDR3 runs 15 residues. The CDR3 is CASRLLPGQAYEQYF. CDR3 sequence (DNA): TGTGCCAGCAGACTGTTACCGGGACAGGCCTACGAGCAGTACTTC.

This chain joins TRBV5-6 and TRBJ1-2; 7 nucleotides line up with TRBD1. Looked up from germline, CDR1 is SGHDT and CDR2 is YYEEEE. The CDR3 length is 13 residues. V dropped 2 bases and J dropped 8; count of bases not matched to a gene: 6. The CDR3 here is CASSFRQGWGYTF. The DNA for the CDR3 is TGTGCCAGCAGCTTCCGACAGGGTTGGGGCTACACCTTC.

The V and J genes are TRBV7-8 and TRBJ2-5, with D possibly matching TRBD2 (5 bases). V was trimmed by 3 bases and J by 7 bases, leaving 6 bases between them. The germline CDR1 and CDR2 sequences are SGHVS and FQNEAQ. CDR3 length equals 11 residues. The CDR3 sequence: CASSLGVTQYF. In nucleotides, the CDR3 is TGTGCCAGCAGCTTGGGAGTGACCCAGTACTTC.

The chain combines TRBV5-4 with TRBJ1-2; the D gene is possibly TRBD1 (5 bases). The germline gives CDR1 SGHNT, CDR2 YYREEE (reference sequence). V was clipped by 7 bases and J by 4 bases, with 14 bases between them. The CDR3 covers 13 residues. The CDR3 bases are TGTGCCAGCCTCCCCCGGGGGAGCTATGGCTACACCTTC. It encodes CASLPRGSYGYTF.

V and J are TRBV9 and TRBJ2-1; TRBD1 agrees at 10 bases. This CDR3 has 15 amino acids. The V gene end was trimmed by 0 bases and the J gene end by 7 bases; junction bases not matched to a gene: 4. Germline V gene data show CDR1 as SGDLS and CDR2 as YYNGEE. CDR3 bases: TGTGCCAGCAGCGTAGGGGACAGGGGCATGAATGAGCAGTTCTTC. It specifies CASSVGDRGMNEQFF.

This clone was seen just once. This rearrangement joins TRBV30 to TRBJ1-3; D remains unclear. The germline V gene encodes CDR1 GTSNPN and CDR2 SVGIG (reference sequence). V was trimmed by 2 bases and J by 0 bases, leaving 8 bases between them. CDR3 length equals 14 residues. CDR3 nucleotides: TGTGCCTGGAGTTTCCAGTCCTCTGGAAACACCATATATTTT. It specifies CAWSFQSSGNTIYF.

The rearrangement links TRBV5-1 to TRBJ2-1, with TRBD2 matching 8 bases. CDR1 SGHRS and CDR2 YFSETQ come from the germline V gene. CDR3 length: 16 amino acids. After removal of 0 bases from V and 3 bases from J, the junction contained 5 bases not matched to a gene. The CDR3 loop reads CASSLAETSDYNEQFF. The CDR3 nucleotides are TGCGCCAGCAGCTTGGCCGAGACTAGCGACTACAATGAGCAGTTCTTC.

As DNA, the CDR3 is TGCGCCAGCAGCTTGACCGGGACAGTTAACACTGAAGCTTTCTTT. Amino acids: CASSLTGTVNTEAFF. The rearrangement links TRBV5-1 to TRBJ1-1; 7 nucleotides line up with TRBD1. Germline loops: CDR1 SGHRS, CDR2 YFSETQ. The CDR3 consists of 15 residues. The ends lost 1 base at V and 2 bases at J; junction bases unmatched: 5.

The gene calls are TRBV6-1 and TRBJ2-1; D is uncertain. The CDR3 contains 16 residues. V dropped 0 bases and J dropped 0 bases, with 9 bases sitting between them. Germline loops: CDR1 MNHNS, CDR2 SASEGT. CDR3 residues: CASSEARSSSYNEQFF. The CDR3 DNA sequence: TGTGCCAGCAGTGAAGCAAGGTCTAGCTCCTACAATGAGCAGTTCTTC.

The V and J genes are TRBV7-3 and TRBJ2-7; 8 bases map to TRBD1. Germline-derived CDR1 and CDR2 are SGHTA and FQGTGA. The V segment lost 5 bases and the J segment 6 bases; nucleotides outside the gene matches: 9. This CDR3 comprises 14 residues. Written as DNA, the CDR3 is TGTGCCAGCAGCATCCGGGACAGGTTTTTCGAGCAGTACTTC. Translating it yields CASSIRDRFFEQYF.